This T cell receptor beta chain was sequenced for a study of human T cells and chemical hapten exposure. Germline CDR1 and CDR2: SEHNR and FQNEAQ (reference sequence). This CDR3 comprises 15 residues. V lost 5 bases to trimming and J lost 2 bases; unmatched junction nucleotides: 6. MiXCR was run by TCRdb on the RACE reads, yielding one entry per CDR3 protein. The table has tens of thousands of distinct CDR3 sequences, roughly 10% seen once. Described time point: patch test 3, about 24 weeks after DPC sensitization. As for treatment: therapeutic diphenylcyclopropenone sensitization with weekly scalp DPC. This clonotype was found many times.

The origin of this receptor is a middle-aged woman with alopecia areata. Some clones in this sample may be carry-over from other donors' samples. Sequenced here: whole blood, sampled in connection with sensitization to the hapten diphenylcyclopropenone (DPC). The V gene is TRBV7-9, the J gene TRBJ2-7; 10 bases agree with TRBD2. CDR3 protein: CASSQSGGATYEQYF. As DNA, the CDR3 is TGTGCCAGCAGCCAGAGCGGGGGGGCAACCTACGAGCAGTACTTC.